This TCR beta chain was captured in a study of early T cells in non-severe SARS-CoV-2 infection. CDR1 MDHEN and CDR2 SYDVKM come from the germline V gene. The V gene lost 11 bases and the J gene lost 0 bases, with 11 bases spanning the gap. CDR3 length equals 12 residues. This clonotype has a count of ten or more. The antigen is undetermined. General observations from the study: A preference for anti-spike CD8 responses marked VDJdb matching, which missed private and CD4 specificities.

Unique molecular identifier tags were affixed to discrete cDNA molecules. Via MiXCR, TCRdb re-called the 5' RACE reads, giving one row per CDR3 protein. In the table there are around 71,000 distinct CDR3 sequences, about 14% of which are singletons. Sample: whole blood, taken at baseline. This receptor was taken from an adult who was a healthcare worker with PCR-confirmed SARS-CoV-2 infection or an uninfected control (not recorded which). This chain links TRBV28 with TRBJ2-7; either TRBD1 or TRBD2 may fit D (5 bases each). The CDR3 is CAARGDSYEQYF. In DNA form, the CDR3 reads TGTGCCGCCCGAGGGGACTCCTACGAGCAGTACTTC.